The rows below give T cell receptor beta chains drawn from one sample of a study of shared clonotypes between healthy human individuals. The data were produced by immunoSEQ multiplex PCR, yet TCRdb's version contains in-frame clones alone and is incomplete. The sample records 2,100,000 or so clones, approximately 96% being singletons. The sample comprised naive CD4+ T cells sorted from blood. These receptors all come from a man aged 18 to 35 in good health. Each CDR3 is given with its conserved first and last residue. Each record gives: V gene, D gene, J gene, clone size, CDR3 protein, CDR3 DNA. A D gene is named only where the DNA matches it firmly. Expanded clones are given a class, and other clones once, few, many or no size at all.

V: TRBV5-4; D: .; J: TRBJ2-3; size: .; CDR3: CASKIGGLGTDTQYF; DNA: TGTGCCTCGAAAATTGGGGGGTTAGGCACAGATACGCAGTATTTT
V: TRBV6-6; D: .; J: TRBJ1-2; size: .; CDR3: CASSSDGRILNYGYTF; DNA: TGTGCCAGCAGTTCTGACGGACGGATCCTTAACTATGGCTACACCTTC
V: TRBV28; D: TRBD2; J: TRBJ2-5; size: .; CDR3: CASKPLGLAEETQYF; DNA: TGTGCCAGCAAACCCCTCGGACTAGCGGAAGAGACCCAGTACTTC
V: TRBV28; D: TRBD2; J: TRBJ2-3; size: .; CDR3: CASSARLAGGQSTDTQYF; DNA: TGTGCCAGCAGTGCCCGACTAGCGGGGGGGCAGAGCACAGATACGCAGTATTTT
V: TRBV28; D: .; J: TRBJ1-2; size: .; CDR3: CASSLGGQSNYGYTF; DNA: TGTGCCAGCAGTTTAGGGGGGCAGAGTAACTATGGCTACACCTTC
V: TRBV18; D: .; J: TRBJ2-5; size: .; CDR3: CASSPTWGVGETQYF; DNA: TGTGCCAGCTCACCAACCTGGGGGGTCGGAGAGACCCAGTACTTC
V: TRBV28; D: TRBD2; J: TRBJ2-3; size: .; CDR3: CASSPQRGAFTDTQYF; DNA: TGTGCCAGCAGTCCTCAGCGGGGGGCCTTCACAGATACGCAGTATTTT
V: TRBV2; D: TRBD2; J: TRBJ2-7; size: .; CDR3: CASRDGLAGYEQYF; DNA: TGTGCCAGCAGAGACGGACTAGCGGGTTACGAGCAGTACTTC
V: TRBV28; D: .; J: TRBJ2-7; size: .; CDR3: CASSGGGGPYEQYF; DNA: TGTGCCAGCAGTGGGGGCGGGGGCCCCTACGAGCAGTACTTC
V: TRBV2; D: .; J: TRBJ1-5; size: .; CDR3: CASSDGQYSNQPQHF; DNA: TGTGCCAGCAGTGACGGACAGTATAGCAATCAGCCCCAGCATTTT
V: TRBV12-5; D: .; J: TRBJ1-3; size: .; CDR3: CASAQGFSGNTIYF; DNA: TGTGCTAGTGCTCAGGGGTTCTCTGGAAACACCATATATTTT
V: TRBV5-1; D: .; J: TRBJ2-5; size: .; CDR3: CASSFSGQETQYF; DNA: TGCGCCAGCAGCTTCTCGGGGCAAGAGACCCAGTACTTC
V: TRBV18; D: .; J: TRBJ2-2; size: .; CDR3: CASSPDPNTGELFF; DNA: TGTGCCAGCTCACCGGACCCGAACACCGGGGAGCTGTTTTTT
V: TRBV5-5; D: .; J: TRBJ2-2; size: .; CDR3: CASSLLSSGGSGELFF; DNA: TGTGCCAGCAGCTTATTGTCTTCAGGAGGGTCCGGGGAGCTGTTTTTT
V: TRBV30; D: .; J: TRBJ1-1; size: .; CDR3: CAWIRATEAFF; DNA: TGTGCCTGGATCCGGGCCACTGAAGCTTTCTTT
V: TRBV30; D: .; J: TRBJ2-4; size: .; CDR3: CAWSVRGTAQNIQYF; DNA: TGTGCCTGGAGTGTACGAGGGACGGCTCAAAACATTCAGTACTTC
V: TRBV19; D: .; J: TRBJ1-2; size: .; CDR3: CASLSAAYNFYGYTF; DNA: TGTGCCAGTTTATCGGCAGCTTATAACTTCTATGGCTACACCTTC
V: TRBV11-3; D: .; J: TRBJ1-5; size: .; CDR3: CASSTKHRVYSNQPQHF; DNA: TGTGCCAGCAGCACAAAACACAGGGTGTATAGCAATCAGCCCCAGCATTTT
V: TRBV6-1; D: TRBD1; J: TRBJ1-4; size: few; CDR3: CASSGQGEKLFF; DNA: TGTGCCAGCAGTGGACAGGGAGAAAAACTGTTTTTT
V: TRBV28; D: .; J: TRBJ1-1; size: .; CDR3: CASSSPGPLGRRAFF; DNA: TGTGCCAGCAGTTCGCCGGGACCTTTGGGTAGGCGGGCTTTCTTT
V: TRBV10-1; D: .; J: TRBJ1-2; size: .; CDR3: CASSPRGGYGYTF; DNA: TGCGCCAGCAGTCCCAGGGGAGGCTATGGCTACACCTTC